This TCR beta chain is from a study of T-cell memory formation after mild COVID-19. Study-level results: Pre-infection memory held some responding clones, suggesting pre-existing cross-reactive T cells responded.

Germline loops: CDR1 MGHRA, CDR2 YSYEKL. The CDR3 runs to 18 residues. Comment on this clonotype: What it binds is unknown. At one boundary the junction diverges from the germline segment, which might be a read error.

Using constant-segment primers, 5'RACE produced TCR alpha and TCR beta cDNA libraries carrying sample barcodes and UMIs. Each CDR3 protein gets one entry after TCRdb re-called the 5' RACE reads with MiXCR. Here the sample spans 130,000 to 150,000 distinct CDR3 sequences, about a fifth being singletons. The receptor was derived from an adult woman who had mild COVID-19 (a few samples of this study predate the infection). Cell type and time point are not known. The chain is built from TRBV4-1 and TRBJ1-4, with D perhaps TRBD1 (6 bases). Material for sequencing was PBMCs or a T cell subset sorted from them (not recorded which). CDR3 residues: CASSRGPSGSGEGMELFF. The CDR3 nucleotides read TGCGCCAGCAGCCGGGGGCCGTCGGGTTCAGGGGAAGGAATGGAACTTTTTTTT.